This T cell receptor (beta chain) was sequenced for a study of T cells expressing NK-cell markers. Worth noting for this clonotype: Its antigen is as yet unknown.

General observations from the study: Several of the donors also had these clonotypes leading their CD3+CD56-NKG2C+ fraction.

The germline gives CDR1 MNHNY, CDR2 SVGAGI (reference sequence). The CDR3 runs to 14 residues. TCRdb re-called the 5' RACE reads; one entry per CDR3 protein, DNA not given. Recorded here are about 370,000 distinct CDR3 sequences; the top ten clones represent around a tenth. The rearrangement links TRBV6-6 to TRBJ2-5. This TCR came from a woman between 45 and 65 years old in good health. Sequences were obtained from blood T cells: a sorted CD56 or NKG2C T cell subset, CD4+ or CD8+ T cells, or bulk PBMC T cells (not recorded which). The CDR3 sequence is CASSPSSKQETQYF.